This TCR beta chain appears in the sequencing data of a study of naive and memory T cell subsets (dated by TCRdb to the late 2010s). About the investigation overall: The figure summarizing the skin biopsy and whole blood samples listed about 10 blood donors, 7 tuberculin skin test biopsies and 3 saline control biopsies. PCR2 was typically a SYBR Green qPCR stopped at a set threshold; low-input samples could instead use end-point PCR (approximately 6 cycles). Results and caveats for the whole study, not just this receptor: The RNA-based method was acknowledged to be potentially sensitive to changes in TCR transcripts with T cell activation and differentiation.

Using 3' ligation of a UMI-containing oligonucleotide to TCR cDNA, the study laid out a robust and sensitive protocol to amplify, sequence and analyze TCRs. For whole blood analysis, around 2.4 ml of peripheral blood was collected from healthy adult volunteers into Tempus tubes, and RNA was extracted following the manufacturer's instructions. Total RNA, without cell sorting, was DNase treated with RQ1 DNase before reverse transcription, targeting roughly 1 to 1,100 ng input. Libraries were prepared from skin biopsies and whole blood so that pipeline robustness could be tested in samples in which T cells form a minority population. From the germline V gene (reference sequence), CDR1 is WNHNN and CDR2 is SYGVQD. The CDR3, cysteine through phenylalanine, is 9 amino acids long. The entry retains the CDR3 DNA only, 27 bases that are in frame from base 1. Deletion took 6 bases off V and 8 bases off J, with a span of 4 bases between the germline ends.

With regard to this clonotype: Its antigen is currently not known. Within one base of it there is no much larger clone, and no base qualities were kept.

Library generation was performed with 5' RACE. The ligated cDNA was amplified in four rounds of PCR with nested alpha and beta constant region primers together with the SP2 primer. For the blood and skin samples, reverse transcription of TCR RNA was done with SuperScript IV along with alpha and beta constant region primers. T4 RNA ligase 1 was used to ligate an oligonucleotide containing the Illumina SP2 primer and a UMI to the 3' end of the cDNA. To prevent hairpin formation, the 12-nucleotide UMI was made up of two random hexamers with an eight-base spacer between them. TCR alpha and beta chain libraries were processed separately from the second PCR onward, with dual indexing for multiplexing. After pooling, the indexed libraries were analyzed by capillary electrophoresis and sequenced on either an Illumina MiSeq or NextSeq. PhiX DNA at about 5-7.5% was added to the libraries to raise base diversity and improve cluster recognition. Turning to the authors' computational methods: Demultiplexor extracted UMIs from read 2, combined them with read 1 TCR sequence, and split reads by sample indices. V and J genes and V-J junctions were identified by Decombinator, and each TCR was assigned a five-part identifier that included V and J deletions. Collapsinator relied on UMIs to correct both sequencing errors and PCR amplification heterogeneity, producing a UMI-based abundance for each TCR. CDR3Translator converted identifiers to nucleotide sequence, translated to amino acids, and extracted CDR3 regions using terminal motifs. After normalization to the amount of input RNA, error-corrected alpha and beta TCR counts from blood and skin were compared. TCRdb applied fastp at Q25 and MiXCR to the public reads, then kept only in-frame beta chains. Identical CDR3 proteins give one entry, which carries the most common genes and DNA. TCRdb's processing, not the authors', yielded these V and J calls. The sample yields 50,000 to 60,000 distinct CDR3 sequences; under 10% were counted once. Approximately 10% of the sample lies in the top ten.

The rearranged chain carries TRBV10-1 and TRBJ2-5; too little of a D gene remains to name it. This receptor was obtained from a female donor in good health. The CDR3: CASRATQYF. The DNA reads TGCGCCAGCAGAGCAACCCAGTACTTC.